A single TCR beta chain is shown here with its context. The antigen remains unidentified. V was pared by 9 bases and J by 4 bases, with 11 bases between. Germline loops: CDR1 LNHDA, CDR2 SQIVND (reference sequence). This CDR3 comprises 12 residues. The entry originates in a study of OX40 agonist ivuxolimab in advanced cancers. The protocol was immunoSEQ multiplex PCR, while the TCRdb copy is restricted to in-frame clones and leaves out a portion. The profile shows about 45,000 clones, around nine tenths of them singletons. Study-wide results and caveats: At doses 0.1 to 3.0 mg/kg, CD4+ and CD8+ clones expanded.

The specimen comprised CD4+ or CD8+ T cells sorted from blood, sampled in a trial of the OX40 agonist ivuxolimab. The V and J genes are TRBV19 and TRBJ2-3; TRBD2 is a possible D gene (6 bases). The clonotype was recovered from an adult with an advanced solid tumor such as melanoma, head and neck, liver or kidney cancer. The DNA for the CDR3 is TGTGCCAGCCGTGGAGGGCCAGATACGCAGTATTTT. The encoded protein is CASRGGPDTQYF.